This T cell receptor (beta chain) appears in the sequencing data of a study of blood T cell repertoires in COVID-19. Study information: PBMCs, B-cell-depleted T cells, or T cells provided the cDNA or gDNA that made up the material.

A single count supports this clone. In the study's own analysis: The assay estimated nucleated cells by amplifying reference gene primers. The method was immunoSEQ multiplex PCR; TCRdb's version includes in-frame clones alone and lacks a portion of them. V, J and clone size reflect that table, while D and trimming were determined from the DNA. The sample gives under 250,000 clones, around 86% of which show up once; around 2% is in the top ten. The CDR3 spans 14 residues. Germline V gene lookup returns CDR1 MNHEY and CDR2 SVGAGI. V shed 7 bases and J 3 bases; nucleotides not matched to a gene: 6. The TCR was taken from a man aged 30 to 45 who had recovered from COVID-19. The sequenced sample was peripheral blood. The chain has TRBV6-5 and TRBJ2-3; 8 positions agree with TRBD2. The CDR3 is CASNWGLETDTQYF. DNA for the CDR3: TGTGCCAGCAATTGGGGACTAGAGACAGATACGCAGTATTTT.